This TCR beta chain was sequenced in a study of blood T cell repertoires in COVID-19 (dated by TCRdb to the early 2020s). About the study as a whole: Samples covering the acute and convalescent phases of COVID-19 were provided by collaborators in the United States, Italy and Spain. The repertoires were released in a freely available public database meant as a resource for research on the immune response to SARS-CoV-2. The material from the prospective study consisted of cDNA or gDNA derived from T cells, B-cell-depleted T cells, or PBMCs. The samples were drawn from two sources: the first 160 participants of the ongoing ImmuneRACE study, and about 1,300 subjects contributed by 6 global collaborators. The dataset comprised deeply sampled blood TCRbeta repertoires from subjects exposed to, actively infected with, or recovered from COVID-19. Where HLA class I and class II types were available, the types were taken from metadata supplied by the sample provider, not from assay-based typing. A de-identified subject ID, COVID-19 status, age in years and sex were almost always included in the sample metadata. The paper's findings and limits, for the study overall: How much clinical and demographic metadata was included differed by source and by participant, and the metadata was provided uncurated.

The immunoSEQ Assay, a bias-controlled multiplex PCR, was used to amplify TCRbeta CDR3 regions from genomic DNA. On the study's bioinformatics: The number of nucleated cells in each sample was estimated by amplification of reference gene primers within the assay. To quantify the absolute abundance of each unique TCRbeta CDR3 rearrangement, sequence reads were collapsed and filtered. For each sample, productive Simpson clonality was calculated as the square root of Simpson's diversity index over productive rearrangements. TCRdb obtained this table from immuneACCESS and retained in-frame rearrangements with V and J assigned. These tables miss some clones; where compared with another copy, unresolved V genes account for less than half of the shortfall, and the remainder is unexplained. V and J calls and clone size follow that table, whereas D and trimming were derived from the DNA. The sample contains approximately 110,000 clones, 81% of them found a single time. The ten largest account for approximately 9% of the sample.

Details on this clone: Its antigen is unknown. Base qualities are not provided; no much larger clone lies one nucleotide away.

Each collaborating institution followed its own protocols to collect whole blood in K2EDTA tubes. For TCRbeta analysis, collaborator samples were shipped as frozen whole blood, as isolated PBMCs, or as DNA extracted from either sample type. The trim is 5 bases for V and 6 bases for J, with a gap of 8 bases between the germline ends. Sequences SGHVS (CDR1) and FNYEAQ (CDR2) are obtained from the germline V gene. Counted from cysteine to phenylalanine, this CDR3 has 11 amino acids. Of the read, only the CDR3 DNA is kept; its 33 bases are in frame from base 1. Sequencing was done on a sample of peripheral blood. Recombination linked TRBV7-6 to TRBJ2-7, with an unclear D gene assignment. The clonotype originates from a woman in her 70s with acute or convalescent COVID-19. The nucleotide sequence reads as follows: TGTGCCAGCAGCCCCTTATCCGAGCAGTACTTC. The translation is CASSPLSEQYF.